This T cell receptor beta chain emerged from a study of early stage breast cancer tumors. Method: immunoSEQ multiplex PCR; TCRdb's copy keeps in-frame clones and lacks some. The sample comprises about 25,000 clones, roughly 67% of which are singletons, and less than 10% rests with the top ten. With 0 bases removed from V and 0 bases from J, the gap between germline ends came to 14 bases. Germline V gene data show CDR1 as LNHNV and CDR2 as YYDKDF (reference sequence). The CDR3 runs 17 residues. The TCR was taken from a person aged 55 to 75 with breast cancer. Input material: breast tumor tissue. The V and J genes are TRBV15 and TRBJ2-5; D not certain. In DNA form, the CDR3 reads TGTGCCACCAGCAGAGAGGCTGGCAGATCGTACCAAGAGACCCAGTACTTC. This sequence encodes CATSREAGRSYQETQYF.